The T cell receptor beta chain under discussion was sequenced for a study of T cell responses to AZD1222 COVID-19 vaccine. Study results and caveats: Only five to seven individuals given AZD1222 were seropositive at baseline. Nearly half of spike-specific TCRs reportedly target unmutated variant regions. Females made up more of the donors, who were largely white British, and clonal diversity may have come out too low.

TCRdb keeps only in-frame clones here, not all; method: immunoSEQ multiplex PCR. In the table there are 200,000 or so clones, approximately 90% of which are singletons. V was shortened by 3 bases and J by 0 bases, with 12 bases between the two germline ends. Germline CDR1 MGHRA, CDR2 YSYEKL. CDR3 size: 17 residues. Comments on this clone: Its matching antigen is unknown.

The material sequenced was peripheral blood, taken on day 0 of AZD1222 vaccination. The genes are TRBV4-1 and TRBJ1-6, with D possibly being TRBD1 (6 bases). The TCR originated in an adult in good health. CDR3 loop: CASSHEDSRSYNSPLHF. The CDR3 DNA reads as TGCGCCAGCAGCCATGAGGACAGCCGCTCCTATAATTCACCCCTCCACTTT.